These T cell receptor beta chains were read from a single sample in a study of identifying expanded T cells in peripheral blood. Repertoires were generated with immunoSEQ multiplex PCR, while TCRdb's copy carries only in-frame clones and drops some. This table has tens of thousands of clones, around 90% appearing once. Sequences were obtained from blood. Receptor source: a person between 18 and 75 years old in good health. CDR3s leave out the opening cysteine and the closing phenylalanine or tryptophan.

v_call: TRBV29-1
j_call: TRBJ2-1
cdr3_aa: SVEDPLAGGYNEQF

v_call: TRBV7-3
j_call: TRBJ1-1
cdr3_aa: ASSLVGGTNTEAF

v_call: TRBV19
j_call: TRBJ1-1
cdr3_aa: ASTRGHTEAF

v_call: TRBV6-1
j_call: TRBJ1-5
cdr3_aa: AGGRNNQPQH

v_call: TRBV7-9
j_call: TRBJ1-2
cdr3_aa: ASSLEGTLYGYT

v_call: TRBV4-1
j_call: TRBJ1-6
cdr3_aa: ASSPGTGRSNSPLH

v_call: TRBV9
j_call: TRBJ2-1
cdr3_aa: ASSPSSTGDEQF

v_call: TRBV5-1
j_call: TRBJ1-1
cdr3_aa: ASRPHPEGLNTEAF

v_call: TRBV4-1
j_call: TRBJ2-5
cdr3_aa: ASSHPPGLAGGPSWETQY

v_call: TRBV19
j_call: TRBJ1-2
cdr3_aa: ASSINSAPLYGYT

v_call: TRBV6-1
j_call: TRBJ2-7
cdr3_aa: ASTGRSQASEQY

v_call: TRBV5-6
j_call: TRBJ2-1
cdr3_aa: ASSLSTSPDEQF

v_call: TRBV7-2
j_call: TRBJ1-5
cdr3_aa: ASSFSSTGLGRNQPQH

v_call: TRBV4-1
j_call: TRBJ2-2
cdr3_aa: ASSQDSVGTGNTGELF

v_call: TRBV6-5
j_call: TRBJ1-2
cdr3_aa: ASSYYGNGYT

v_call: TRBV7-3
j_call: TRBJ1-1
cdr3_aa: ASSLSGGNTEAF

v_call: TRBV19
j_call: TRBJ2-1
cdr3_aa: ASSMGYLGEQF

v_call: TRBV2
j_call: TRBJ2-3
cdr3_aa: ASSRQGGSGTDTQY

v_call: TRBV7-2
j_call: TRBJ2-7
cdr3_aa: ASSYTQSYGTSGSYEQY

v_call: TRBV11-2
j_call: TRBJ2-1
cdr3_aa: ASSAVDRGMIEQF

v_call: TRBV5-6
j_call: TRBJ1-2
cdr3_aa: ASSLIGTGYT

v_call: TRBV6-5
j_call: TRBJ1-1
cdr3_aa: ASSYLSGATEAF

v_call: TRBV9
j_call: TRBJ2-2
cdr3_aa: ASSVVAGPNTGELF

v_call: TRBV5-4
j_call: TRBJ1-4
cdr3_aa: ASSAGHSQTTNEKLF

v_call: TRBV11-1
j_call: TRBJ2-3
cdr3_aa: ASSPRGASGRTDTQY

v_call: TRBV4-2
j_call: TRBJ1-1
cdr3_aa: ASSLGGTGEAF

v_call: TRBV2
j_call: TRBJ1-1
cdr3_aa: ASRSGRRNTEAF

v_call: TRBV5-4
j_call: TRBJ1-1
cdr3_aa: ASSLVGGRGAF

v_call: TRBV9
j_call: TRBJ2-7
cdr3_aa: ASSGRLRTSSYEQY

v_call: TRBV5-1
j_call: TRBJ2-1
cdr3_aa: ASSLGQYNEQF

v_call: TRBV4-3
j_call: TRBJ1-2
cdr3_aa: ASSQDGQGGYGYT

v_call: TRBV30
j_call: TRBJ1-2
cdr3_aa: AWSFRVDYT

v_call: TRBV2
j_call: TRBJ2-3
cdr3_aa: ASGKESTDTQY

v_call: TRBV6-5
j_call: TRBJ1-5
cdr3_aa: ASSYSIVQPQH

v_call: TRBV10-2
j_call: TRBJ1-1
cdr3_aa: ASSELQGADTEAF

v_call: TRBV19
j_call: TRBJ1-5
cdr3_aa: ASSIGTRVNQPQH

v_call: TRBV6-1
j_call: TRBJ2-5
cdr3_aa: ASRRAGKETQY

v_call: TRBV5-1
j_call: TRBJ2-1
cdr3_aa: ASSPIAGTSHFNEQF

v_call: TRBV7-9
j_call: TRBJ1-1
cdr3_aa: ASKLEQNTEAF

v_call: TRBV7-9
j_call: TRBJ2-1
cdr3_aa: ASSPPSGGASYNEQF

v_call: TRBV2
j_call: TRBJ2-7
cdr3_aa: ASTSDLYSYEQY

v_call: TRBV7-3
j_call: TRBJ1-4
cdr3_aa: ASSPLSWTATMNWVF

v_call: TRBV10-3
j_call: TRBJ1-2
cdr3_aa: AITPGQGDYGYT